A selection of T cell receptor beta chains follows, all from one sample in a study of T-cell reconstitution after alpha-beta-depleted transplantation in children. TCRdb reprocessed the PCR reads via MiXCR and lists one record per CDR3 protein. The table lists 200,000 to 300,000 distinct CDR3 sequences, roughly 26% of them singletons. This specimen was PBMCs, taken before TCRalphabeta/CD19-depleted stem cell transplant. These receptors came from a girl aged 2 to 9 with Fanconi anemia, due to receive a stem cell transplant. The CDR3 runs from the conserved cysteine through the conserved F or W. The D gene is left open where the match is weak. Expanded clones get a size class; other rows say once, few or many, or leave the size out.

j_call,d_call,v_call,clone_size,cdr3_aa,cdr3_nt
TRBJ1-2,-,TRBV2,-,CASTYTGNYGYTF,TGTGCCAGCACATATACAGGGAACTATGGCTACACCTTC
TRBJ1-3,-,TRBV5-1,few,CASSPNTGPGNTIYF,TGCGCCAGCAGCCCAAATACAGGGCCTGGAAACACCATATATTTT
TRBJ1-2,-,TRBV29-1,-,CSVEDLQGSEDYGYTF,TGCAGCGTTGAGGACTTACAGGGATCCGAAGACTATGGCTACACCTTC
TRBJ2-3,TRBD2,TRBV20-1,few,CSARRRGASTDTQYF,TGCAGTGCCAGGCGGCGGGGGGCTAGCACAGATACGCAGTATTTT
TRBJ1-2,TRBD1,TRBV12-3/TRBV12-4,many,CASSFPTGGSGYTF,TGTGCCAGCAGTTTCCCGACAGGGGGAAGTGGCTACACCTTC
TRBJ2-5,TRBD1,TRBV29-1,-,CSARIGTAPMGTQYF,TGCAGCGCCCGGATTGGGACAGCGCCTATGGGGACCCAGTACTTC
TRBJ2-7,-,TRBV20-1,many,CSARRRGVPYEQYF,TGCAGTGCTAGGCGAAGAGGAGTCCCCTACGAGCAGTACTTC
TRBJ2-1,-,TRBV4-2,-,CASSQVSRAQHNEQFF,TGTGCCAGCAGCCAAGTCTCTCGCGCCCAACACAATGAGCAGTTCTTC
TRBJ2-1,TRBD1,TRBV6-2/TRBV6-3,-,CASRKQGISEQFF,TGTGCCAGCAGAAAACAGGGGATTAGTGAGCAGTTCTTC
TRBJ2-3,-,TRBV12-3/TRBV12-4,many,CASSFVGGGTSTDTQYF,TGTGCCAGCAGTTTTGTGGGGGGTGGGACTAGCACAGATACGCAGTATTTT
TRBJ2-1,TRBD2,TRBV12-3/TRBV12-4,once,CASSLTGGRSYNEQFF,TGTGCCAGCAGTTTAACGGGGGGGCGCTCCTACAATGAGCAGTTCTTC
TRBJ2-1,TRBD2,TRBV27,-,CASSLRVAGGFNEQFF,TGTGCCAGCAGTTTACGCGTAGCGGGGGGTTTCAATGAGCAGTTCTTC
TRBJ1-6,TRBD1,TRBV7-2,many,CASSLDYRGLHF,TGTGCCAGCAGCTTAGATTACAGGGGACTCCACTTT
TRBJ2-5,TRBD2,TRBV20-1,many,CSARMTKGLAETQYF,TGCAGTGCTAGGATGACAAAAGGACTAGCCGAGACCCAGTACTTC
TRBJ2-5,-,TRBV2,-,CALRGGGLKTQYF,TGTGCCCTAAGGGGGGGAGGGTTAAAGACCCAGTACTTC
TRBJ1-3,-,TRBV28,-,CASSLLSGNGNTIYF,TGTGCCAGCAGTTTACTCTCGGGAAACGGAAACACCATATATTTT
TRBJ2-5,-,TRBV29-1,few,CSVPKGETQYF,TGCAGCGTACCCAAGGGAGAGACCCAGTACTTC
TRBJ2-1,-,TRBV14,few,CASSQDDGDGSYNEQFF,TGTGCCAGCAGCCAAGATGATGGGGACGGCTCCTACAATGAGCAGTTCTTC
TRBJ2-1,TRBD1,TRBV29-1,many,CSVVGQGPYNEQFF,TGCAGCGTTGTGGGACAGGGTCCCTACAATGAGCAGTTCTTC
TRBJ2-2,TRBD1,TRBV6-5,once,CASSYLWTGETGELFF,TGTGCCAGCAGTTACTTATGGACAGGGGAAACCGGGGAGCTGTTTTTT
TRBJ2-1,TRBD2,TRBV29-1,many,CSVAGLAGHAYNEQFF,TGCAGCGTTGCCGGACTAGCGGGACACGCTTACAATGAGCAGTTCTTC
TRBJ1-5,-,TRBV10-3,few,CAIGGDSLGDQPQHF,TGTGCCATCGGAGGAGATTCTTTGGGCGATCAGCCCCAGCATTTT